The T cell receptor beta chain under discussion was sequenced for a study of T cell responses to AZD1222 COVID-19 vaccine. The CDR3 totals 14 residues. Deletions cut 3 bases from V and 2 bases from J, with 10 bases between. CDR1 is SNHLY and CDR2 is FYNNEI in the germline V gene. Assay used: immunoSEQ multiplex PCR; TCRdb lists only in-frame clones, some missing. Of 130,000 to 150,000 clones in the sample, around 90% were seen once. The sample was peripheral blood, taken 28 days after the second AZD1222 dose. This TCR was recovered from an adult who received the AZD1222 COVID-19 vaccine. The chain recombines TRBV2 with TRBJ1-1; D is perhaps TRBD1 (6 bases). The CDR3 reads CASSERQANTEAFF. The CDR3 DNA sequence: TGTGCCAGCAGTGAGAGACAGGCAAACACTGAAGCTTTCTTT.